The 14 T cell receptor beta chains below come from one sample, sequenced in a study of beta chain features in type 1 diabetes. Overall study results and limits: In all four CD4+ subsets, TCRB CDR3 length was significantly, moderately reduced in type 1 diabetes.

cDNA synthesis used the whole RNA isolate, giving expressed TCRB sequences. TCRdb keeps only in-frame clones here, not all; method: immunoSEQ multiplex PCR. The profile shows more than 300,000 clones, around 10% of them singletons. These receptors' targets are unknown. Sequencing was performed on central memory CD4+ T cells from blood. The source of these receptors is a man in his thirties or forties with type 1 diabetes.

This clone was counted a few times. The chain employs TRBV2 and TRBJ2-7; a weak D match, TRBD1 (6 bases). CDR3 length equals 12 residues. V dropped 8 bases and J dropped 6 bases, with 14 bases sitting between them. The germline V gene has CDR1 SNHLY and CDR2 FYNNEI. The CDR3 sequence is CASHRDGSEQYF. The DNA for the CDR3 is TGTGCCAGCCACAGGGATGGATCCGAGCAGTACTTC.

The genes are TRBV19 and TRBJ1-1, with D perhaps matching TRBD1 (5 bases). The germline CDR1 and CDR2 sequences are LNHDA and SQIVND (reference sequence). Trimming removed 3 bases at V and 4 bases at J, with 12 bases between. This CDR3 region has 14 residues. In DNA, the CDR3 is TGTGCCAGTAGTATGATGGGGGGAGGCACTGAAGCTTTCTTT. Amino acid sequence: CASSMMGGGTEAFF.

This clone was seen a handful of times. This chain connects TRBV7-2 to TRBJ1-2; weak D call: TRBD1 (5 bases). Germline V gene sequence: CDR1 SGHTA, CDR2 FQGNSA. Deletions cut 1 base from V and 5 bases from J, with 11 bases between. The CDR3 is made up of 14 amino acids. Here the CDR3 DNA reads TGTGCCAGCAGCTTAGATACAGGCCCGTATGGCTACACCTTC. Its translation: CASSLDTGPYGYTF.

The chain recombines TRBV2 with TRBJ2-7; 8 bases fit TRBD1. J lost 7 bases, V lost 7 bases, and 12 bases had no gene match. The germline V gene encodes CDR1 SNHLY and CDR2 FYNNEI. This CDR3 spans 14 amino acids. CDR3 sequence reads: CASTPGTGDREQYF. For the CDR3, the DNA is TGTGCCAGCACACCGGGGACAGGAGACCGGGAGCAGTACTTC.

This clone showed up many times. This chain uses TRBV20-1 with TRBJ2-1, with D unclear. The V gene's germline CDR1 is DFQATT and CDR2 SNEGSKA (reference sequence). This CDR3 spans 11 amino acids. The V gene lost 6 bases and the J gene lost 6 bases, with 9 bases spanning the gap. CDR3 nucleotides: TGCAGTGCAGGGCAGCTCAATGAGCAGTTCTTC. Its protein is CSAGQLNEQFF.

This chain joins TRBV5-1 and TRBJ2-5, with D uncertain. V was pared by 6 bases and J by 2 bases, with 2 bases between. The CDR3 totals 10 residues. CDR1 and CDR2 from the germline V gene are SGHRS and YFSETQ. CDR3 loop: CASKQETQYF. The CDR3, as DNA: TGCGCCAGCAAACAAGAGACCCAGTACTTC.

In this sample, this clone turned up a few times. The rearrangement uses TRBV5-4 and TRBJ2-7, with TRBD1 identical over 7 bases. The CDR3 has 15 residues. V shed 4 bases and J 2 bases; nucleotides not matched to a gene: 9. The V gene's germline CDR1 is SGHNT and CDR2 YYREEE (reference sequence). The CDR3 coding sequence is TGTGCCAGCAGCCCTAGGACAGGCGCAACCTACGAGCAGTACTTC. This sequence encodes CASSPRTGATYEQYF. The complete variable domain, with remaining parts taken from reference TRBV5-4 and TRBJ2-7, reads ETGVTQSPTHLIKTRGQQVTLRCSSQSGHNTVSWYQQALGQGPQFIFQYYREEENGRGNFPPRFSGLQFPNYSSELNVNALELDDSALYLCASSPRTGATYEQYFGPGTRLTVT.

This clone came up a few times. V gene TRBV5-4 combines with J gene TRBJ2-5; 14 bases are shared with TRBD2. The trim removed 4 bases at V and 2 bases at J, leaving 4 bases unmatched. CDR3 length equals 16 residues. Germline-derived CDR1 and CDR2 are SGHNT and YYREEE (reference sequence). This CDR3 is CASSLGTSGGQETQYF. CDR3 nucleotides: TGTGCCAGCAGCCTCGGGACTAGCGGGGGTCAAGAGACCCAGTACTTC.

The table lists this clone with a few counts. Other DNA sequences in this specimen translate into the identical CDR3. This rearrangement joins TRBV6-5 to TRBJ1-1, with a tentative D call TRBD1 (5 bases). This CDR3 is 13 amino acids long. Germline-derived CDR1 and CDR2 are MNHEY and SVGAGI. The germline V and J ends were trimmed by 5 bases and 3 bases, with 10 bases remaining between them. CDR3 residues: CASSVRGDTEAFF. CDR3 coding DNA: TGTGCCAGCAGTGTCCGGGGGGACACTGAAGCTTTCTTT.

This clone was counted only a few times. The CDR3: CASSPTTGSEKLFF. For the CDR3, the DNA is TGTGCCAGCAGTCCGACCACCGGCAGTGAAAAACTGTTTTTT. The rearrangement uses TRBV2 and TRBJ1-4; D is undetermined. Germline values: CDR1 SNHLY, CDR2 FYNNEI. V lost 5 bases to trimming and J lost 7 bases, with 14 bases between them. The CDR3 loop spans 14 amino acids.

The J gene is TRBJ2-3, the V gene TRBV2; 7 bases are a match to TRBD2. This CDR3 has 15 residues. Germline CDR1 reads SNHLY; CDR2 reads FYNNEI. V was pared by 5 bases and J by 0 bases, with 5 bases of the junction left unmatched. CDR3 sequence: CASSRDYISTDTQYF. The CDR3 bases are TGTGCCAGCAGTCGGGACTATATTAGCACAGATACGCAGTATTTT.

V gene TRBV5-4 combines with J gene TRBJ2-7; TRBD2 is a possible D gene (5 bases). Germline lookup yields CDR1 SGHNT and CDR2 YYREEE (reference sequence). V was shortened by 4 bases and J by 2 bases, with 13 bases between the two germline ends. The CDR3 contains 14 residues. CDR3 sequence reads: CASSDRAGAYEQYF. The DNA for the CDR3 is TGTGCCAGCAGCGACCGGGCGGGCGCCTACGAGCAGTACTTC.

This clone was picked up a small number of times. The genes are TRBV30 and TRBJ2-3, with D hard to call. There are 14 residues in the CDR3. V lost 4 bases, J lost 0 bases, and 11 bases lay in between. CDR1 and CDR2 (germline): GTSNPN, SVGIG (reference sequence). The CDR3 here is CAWTYARSTDTQYF. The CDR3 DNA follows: TGTGCCTGGACCTATGCACGTAGCACAGATACGCAGTATTTT.

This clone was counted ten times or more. The CDR3 DNA is TGTGCCAGCGGCCTTGCAGCGGGACCCACTTCCCCCTACGAGCAGTACTTC. It specifies CASGLAAGPTSPYEQYF. The chain joins TRBV27 to TRBJ2-7; TRBD2 matches at 7 bases. Germline values: CDR1 MNHEY, CDR2 SMNVEV (reference sequence). This CDR3 is 17 amino acids long. Germline trimming cut 8 bases from V and 2 bases from J; bases unmatched to any gene: 18.